The 10 T cell receptor beta chains in this list originate from one sample, sequenced in a study of blood T cell repertoires in COVID-19. Method: immunoSEQ multiplex PCR; TCRdb's copy keeps in-frame clones and lacks some. The sample contains 410,000 or so clones, approximately 90% of which appear only once. Input material: peripheral blood. These receptors came from a woman between 40 and 55 years old with COVID-19, enrolled during active disease.

The genes are TRBV21-1 and TRBJ2-7; the table calls TRBD2, which could not be checked here. TRBV21-1 is described as a pseudogene. The CDR3 is 16 residues long. Here the CDR3 reads CASSSPPRGVTYEQYF. The CDR3 nucleotides are TGTGCCAGCAGCAGCCCTCCCCGGGGGGTTACCTACGAGCAGTACTTC.

This chain links TRBV6-5 with TRBJ1-2, with TRBD1 identical over 9 bases. V was clipped by 0 bases and J by 4 bases; unmatched bases: 3. The CDR3 length is 15 residues. Germline V gene lookup returns CDR1 MNHEY and CDR2 SVGAGI. The CDR3 spells CASSYSTGGFYGYTF. The CDR3 DNA sequence: TGTGCCAGCAGTTACTCGACAGGGGGATTCTATGGCTACACCTTC.

This clone was seen a single time. The chain uses TRBV28 and TRBJ2-5, with D maybe TRBD1 (6 bases). V was clipped by 6 bases and J by 4 bases, with 9 bases between them. The CDR3 covers 12 residues. Germline V gene lookup returns CDR1 MDHEN and CDR2 SYDVKM. The CDR3 DNA is TGTGCCAGCAGGTTGACAGGAGAGACCCAGTACTTC. As protein: CASRLTGETQYF.

This chain connects TRBV5-1 to TRBJ1-1; perhaps TRBD1 as D (6 bases). Looked up from germline, CDR1 is SGHRS and CDR2 is YFSETQ. The V and J ends lost 2 bases and 4 bases respectively, with 15 bases between them. The CDR3 is 15 amino acids. The CDR3 DNA follows: TGCGCCAGCAGCTTTGGGGGCGTAGGGGTCACTGAAGCTTTCTTT. This translates into CASSFGGVGVTEAFF.

The gene calls are TRBV28 and TRBJ1-5; 10 nucleotides line up with TRBD1. Germline V lookup: CDR1 MDHEN, CDR2 SYDVKM. V was clipped by 6 bases and J by 6 bases; unmatched bases: 8. CDR3 size: 15 residues. As DNA, the CDR3 is TGTGCCAGCAGGTGGGACAGGGGTCGGACTCAGCCCCAGCATTTT. Translated, it gives CASRWDRGRTQPQHF.

CDR3 DNA: TGTGCCAGCAGCTCCCGAGGGGGCCTCCAAGAGACCCAGTACTTC. This encodes CASSSRGGLQETQYF. This rearrangement joins TRBV7-3 to TRBJ2-5, with TRBD1 identical over 7 bases. V trimming: 4 bases; J trimming: 1 base; junction bases outside the gene matches: 6. The germline CDR1 and CDR2 sequences are SGHTA and FQGTGA. The CDR3 spans 15 residues. The full variable domain, in which reference TRBV7-3 and TRBJ2-5 provide the parts outside the CDR3, is GAGVSQTPSNKVTEKGKYVELRCDPISGHTALYWYRQSLGQGPEFLIYFQGTGAADDSGLPNDRFFAVRPEGSVSTLKIQRTERGDSAVYLCASSSRGGLQETQYFGPGTRLLVL.

This rearrangement joins TRBV3-1 (or the pseudogene TRBV3-2) to TRBJ2-5; 11 bases align to TRBD2. Germline V gives CDR1 LGHDT, CDR2 YNNKEL (reference sequence). The CDR3 has 15 amino acids. Trimming removed 1 base from V and 5 bases from J; junction bases left unmatched: 3. CDR3 nucleotide sequence: TGTGCCAGCAGCCAAGTACCTAGCGGGAGGGAGACCCAGTACTTC. Its protein is CASSQVPSGRETQYF.

This chain joins TRBV15 and TRBJ1-2; 7 positions agree with TRBD1. The junction had 5 bases not matched to a gene; V was cut back by 0 bases and J by 4 bases. The length of the CDR3 is 15 residues. CDR1 is LNHNV, CDR2 YYDKDF, per germline (reference sequence). The CDR3 DNA reads TGTGCCACCAGCAGAGAGACGACAGGGATCTATGGCTACACCTTC. This translates into CATSRETTGIYGYTF.

Details on this clone: The same CDR3 also results from other DNA sequences found in this sample. The DNA of the CDR3 is TGCGCCAGCAGCCCCCCTGGACAGGGAAACACTGAAGCTTTCTTT. Encoded protein: CASSPPGQGNTEAFF. The V gene is TRBV5-1, the J gene TRBJ1-1, with TRBD1 matching over 8 bases. Germline values: CDR1 SGHRS, CDR2 YFSETQ. CDR3 length: 15 amino acids. The V gene end was trimmed by 4 bases and the J gene end by 2 bases; junction bases not matched to a gene: 7.

The rearrangement joins TRBV18 to TRBJ1-4; D is possibly TRBD1 (6 bases). Germline V gene sequence: CDR1 KGHSH, CDR2 LQKENI. The CDR3 is 14 amino acids. V was trimmed by 6 bases and J by 6 bases, leaving 14 bases between them. The chain's CDR3 is CASSPGHRDEKLFF. In DNA, the CDR3 is TGTGCCAGCTCCCCGGGTCACAGGGATGAAAAACTGTTTTTT.